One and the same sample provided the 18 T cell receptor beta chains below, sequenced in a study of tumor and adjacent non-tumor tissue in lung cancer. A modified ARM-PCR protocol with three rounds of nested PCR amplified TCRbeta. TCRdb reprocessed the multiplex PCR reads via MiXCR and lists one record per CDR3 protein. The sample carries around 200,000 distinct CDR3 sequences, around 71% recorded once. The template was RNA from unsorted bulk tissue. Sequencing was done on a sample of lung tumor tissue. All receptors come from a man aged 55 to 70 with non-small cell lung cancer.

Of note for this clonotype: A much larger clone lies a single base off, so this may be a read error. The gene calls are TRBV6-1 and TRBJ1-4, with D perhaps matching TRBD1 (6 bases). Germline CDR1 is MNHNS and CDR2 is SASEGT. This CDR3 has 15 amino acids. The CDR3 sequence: CASRQRGGSMEKPFF. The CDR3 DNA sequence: TGTGCCAGCAGACAAAGGGGGGGCAGTATGGAAAAACCGTTTTTT.

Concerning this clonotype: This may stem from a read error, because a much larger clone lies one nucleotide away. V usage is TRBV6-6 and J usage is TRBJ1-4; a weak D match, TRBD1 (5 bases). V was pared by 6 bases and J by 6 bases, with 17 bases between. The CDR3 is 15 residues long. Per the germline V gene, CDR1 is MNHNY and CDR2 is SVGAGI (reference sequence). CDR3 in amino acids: CASRTDGVGDEKLFF. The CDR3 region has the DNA TGTGCCAGCAGGACCGACGGGGTGGGGGATGAAAAACTGTTTTTT.

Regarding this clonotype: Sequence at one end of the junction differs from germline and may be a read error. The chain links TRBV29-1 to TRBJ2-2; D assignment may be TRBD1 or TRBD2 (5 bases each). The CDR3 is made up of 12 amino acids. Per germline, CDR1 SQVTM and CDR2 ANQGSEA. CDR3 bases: TGCAGCGTTAAATCCAGGGCCGGGGAGCTCTTTTTT. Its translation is CSVKSRAGELFF.

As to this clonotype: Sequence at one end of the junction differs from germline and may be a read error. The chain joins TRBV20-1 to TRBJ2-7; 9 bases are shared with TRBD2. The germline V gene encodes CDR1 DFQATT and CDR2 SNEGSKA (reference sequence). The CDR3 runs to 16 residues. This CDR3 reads CRARDSSSGSSYEQYF. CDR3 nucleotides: TGCCGTGCTAGAGACTCGAGTAGCGGGAGCTCCTATGAGCAGTACTTC.

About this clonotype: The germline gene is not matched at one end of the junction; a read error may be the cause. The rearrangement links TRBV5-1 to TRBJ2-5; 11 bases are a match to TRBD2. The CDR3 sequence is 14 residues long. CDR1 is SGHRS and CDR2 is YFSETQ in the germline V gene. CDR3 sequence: CASSLTLAGETHYF. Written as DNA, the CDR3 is TGCGCCAGCAGCTTGACACTAGCGGGAGAGACCCATTACTTC.

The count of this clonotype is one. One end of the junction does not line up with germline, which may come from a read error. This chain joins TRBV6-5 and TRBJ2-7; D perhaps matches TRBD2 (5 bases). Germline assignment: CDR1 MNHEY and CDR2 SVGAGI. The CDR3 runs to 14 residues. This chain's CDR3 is CASRTPGLGNDQYF. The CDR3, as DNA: TGTGCCAGCAGAACTCCGGGCCTCGGGAACGATCAGTATTTC.

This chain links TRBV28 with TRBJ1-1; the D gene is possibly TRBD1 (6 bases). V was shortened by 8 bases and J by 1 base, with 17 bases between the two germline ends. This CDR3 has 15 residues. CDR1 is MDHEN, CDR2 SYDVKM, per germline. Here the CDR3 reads CASGEQGWRNTEAFF. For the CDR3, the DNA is TGTGCCAGCGGTGAACAGGGTTGGAGGAACACTGAAGCTTTCTTT. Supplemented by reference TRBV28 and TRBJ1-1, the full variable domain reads DVKVTQSSRYLVKRTGEKVFLECVQDMDHENMFWYRQDPGLGLRLIYFSYDVKMKEKGDIPEGYSVSREKKERFSLILESASTNQTSMYLCASGEQGWRNTEAFFGQGTRLTVV.

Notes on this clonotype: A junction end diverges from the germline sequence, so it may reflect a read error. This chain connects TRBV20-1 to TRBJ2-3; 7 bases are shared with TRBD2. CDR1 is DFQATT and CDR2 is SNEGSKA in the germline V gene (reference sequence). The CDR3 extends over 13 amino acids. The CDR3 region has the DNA TGCAGTGCACGGGGGGTAGGCACAGACACGCAGTATTTT. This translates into CSARGVGTDTQYF.

The CDR3 coding sequence is TGCGCCAGCAGCCCAGGGGTAGCGGGAGTAGGTACAGATACGCAGTATTTT. Translation: CASSPGVAGVGTDTQYF. The chain couples TRBV4-1 to TRBJ2-3; 9 bases are a match to TRBD2. There are 17 residues in the CDR3. From germline, CDR1 is MGHRA and CDR2 YSYEKL. The junction had 11 bases not matched to a gene; V was cut back by 4 bases and J by 3 bases.

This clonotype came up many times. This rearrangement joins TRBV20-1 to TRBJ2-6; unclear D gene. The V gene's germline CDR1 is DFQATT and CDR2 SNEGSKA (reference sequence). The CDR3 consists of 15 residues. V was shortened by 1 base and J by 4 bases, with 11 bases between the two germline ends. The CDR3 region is CSARVGMAGANVLTF. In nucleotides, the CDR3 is TGCAGTGCTAGAGTAGGGATGGCCGGGGCCAACGTCCTGACTTTC.

The CDR3 DNA follows: TGTGCCTGGAGGACTAGCGGGGGGGTTGAGCAGTTCTTC. It codes for CAWRTSGGVEQFF. The gene calls are TRBV30 and TRBJ2-1; 14 bases fit TRBD2. The CDR3 runs to 13 residues. Germline CDR1 reads GTSNPN; CDR2 reads SVGIG (reference sequence). V was pared by 3 bases and J by 9 bases, with 1 base of the junction left unmatched.

The DNA of the CDR3 is TGTGCCAGCAGCCGACGGTGGAGCTCCTACAATGAGCAGTTCTTC. This encodes CASSRRWSSYNEQFF. The chain uses TRBV13 and TRBJ2-1; D gene uncertain. Germline values: CDR1 PRHDT, CDR2 FYEKMQ (reference sequence). The CDR3 is made up of 15 amino acids. V shed 5 bases and J shed 0 bases, with 11 bases lying between them. Combining the CDR3 with reference TRBV13 and TRBJ2-1 gives the whole variable domain AAGVIQSPRHLIKEKRETATLKCYPIPRHDTVYWYQQGPGQDPQFLISFYEKMQSDKGSIPDRFSAQQFSDYHSELNMSSLELGDSALYFCASSRRWSSYNEQFFGPGTRLTVL.

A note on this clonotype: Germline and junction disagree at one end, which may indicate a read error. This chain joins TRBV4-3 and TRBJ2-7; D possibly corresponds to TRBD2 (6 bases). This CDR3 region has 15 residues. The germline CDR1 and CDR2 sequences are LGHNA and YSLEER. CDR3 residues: CASNQDLQLSGQRYF. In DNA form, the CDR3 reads TGCGCCAGCAACCAAGATCTCCAGTTGAGCGGGCAGCGGTACTTC.

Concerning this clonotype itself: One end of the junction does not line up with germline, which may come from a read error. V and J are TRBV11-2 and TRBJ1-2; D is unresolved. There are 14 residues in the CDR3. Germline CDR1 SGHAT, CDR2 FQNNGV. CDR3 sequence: CVSSIEEGIRVYTF. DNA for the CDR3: TGTGTCAGCAGTATAGAAGAGGGCATTCGAGTCTACACCTTC.

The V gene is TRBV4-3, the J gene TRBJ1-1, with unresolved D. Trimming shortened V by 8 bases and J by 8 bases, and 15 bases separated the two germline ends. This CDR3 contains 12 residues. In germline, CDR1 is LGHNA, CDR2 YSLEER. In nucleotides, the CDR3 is TGCGCCAGCTCGAGGGATTGGACCGAAGCTTTCTTT. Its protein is CASSRDWTEAFF.

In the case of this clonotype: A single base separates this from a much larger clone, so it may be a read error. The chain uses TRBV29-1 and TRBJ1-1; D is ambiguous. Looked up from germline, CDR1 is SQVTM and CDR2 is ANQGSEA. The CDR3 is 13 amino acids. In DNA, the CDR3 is TGCAGCGTTCAACCAGGTATGAACATTGAAGCTTTCTTT. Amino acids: CSVQPGMNIEAFF.

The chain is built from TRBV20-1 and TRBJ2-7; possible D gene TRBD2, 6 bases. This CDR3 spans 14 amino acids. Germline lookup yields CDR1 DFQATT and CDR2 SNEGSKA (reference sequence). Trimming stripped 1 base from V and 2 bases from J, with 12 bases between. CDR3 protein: CSARGGGGAYEQYF. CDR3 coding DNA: TGCAGTGCTAGAGGGGGCGGAGGGGCCTACGAGCAGTACTTC.

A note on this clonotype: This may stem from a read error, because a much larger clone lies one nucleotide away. CDR3 nucleotides: TGTGCCAGCAGTTACGTGGGAGGGAGTACCGGGGAGATGTTTTTT. Protein: CASSYVGGSTGEMFF. V gene TRBV6-5 combines with J gene TRBJ2-2; 7 positions match TRBD2. Per the germline V gene, CDR1 is MNHEY and CDR2 is SVGAGI. The CDR3 has 15 amino acids.